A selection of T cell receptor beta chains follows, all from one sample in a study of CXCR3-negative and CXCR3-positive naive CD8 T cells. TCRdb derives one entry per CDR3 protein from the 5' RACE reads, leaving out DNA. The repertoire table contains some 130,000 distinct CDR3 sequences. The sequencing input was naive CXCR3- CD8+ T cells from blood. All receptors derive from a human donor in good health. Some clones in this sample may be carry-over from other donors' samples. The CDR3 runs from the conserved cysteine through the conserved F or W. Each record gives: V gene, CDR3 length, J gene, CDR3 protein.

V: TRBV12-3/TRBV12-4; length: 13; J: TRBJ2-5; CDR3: CASSGATQETQYF
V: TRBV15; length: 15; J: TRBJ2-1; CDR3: CATSRVIIFGNEQFF
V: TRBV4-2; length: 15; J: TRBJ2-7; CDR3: CASSQESSGVYEQYF
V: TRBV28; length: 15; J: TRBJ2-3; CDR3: CASSLSRALTDTQYF
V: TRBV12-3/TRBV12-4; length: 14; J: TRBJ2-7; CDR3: CASSLGAGRGEQYF
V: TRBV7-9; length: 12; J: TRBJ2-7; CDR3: CASSLRGYEQYF
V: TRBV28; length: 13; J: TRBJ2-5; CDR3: CASSFAGGETQYF
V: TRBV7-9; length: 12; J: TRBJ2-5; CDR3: CASTTYQETQYF
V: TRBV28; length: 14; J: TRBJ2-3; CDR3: CATLVASSTDTQYF
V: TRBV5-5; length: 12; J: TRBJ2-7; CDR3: CASNEETYEQYF
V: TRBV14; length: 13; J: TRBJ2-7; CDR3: CASSRLEIYEQYF
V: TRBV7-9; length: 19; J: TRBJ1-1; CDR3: CASRYALISADRDDTEAFF
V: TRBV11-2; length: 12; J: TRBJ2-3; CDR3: CASSYPTDTQYF
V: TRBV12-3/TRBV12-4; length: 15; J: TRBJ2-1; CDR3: CASSHTSVGGNEQFF
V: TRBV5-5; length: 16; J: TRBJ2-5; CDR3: CASSLRLAGDEETQYF
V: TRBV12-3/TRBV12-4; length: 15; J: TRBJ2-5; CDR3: CASSLVEGGRETQYF
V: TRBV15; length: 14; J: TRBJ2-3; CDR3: CAARTDGRTDTQYF
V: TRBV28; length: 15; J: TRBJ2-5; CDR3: CASSTGRIIGETQYF
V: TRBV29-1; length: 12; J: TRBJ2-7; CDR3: CSVDGGEREQYF
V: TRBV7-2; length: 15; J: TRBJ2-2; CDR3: CASSPLGQLTGELFF
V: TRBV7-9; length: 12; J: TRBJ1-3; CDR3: CASSYDRNTIYF
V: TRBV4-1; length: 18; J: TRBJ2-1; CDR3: CASSQAWVGGRGYNEQFF
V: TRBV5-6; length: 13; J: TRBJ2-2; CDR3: CASSTANTGELFF
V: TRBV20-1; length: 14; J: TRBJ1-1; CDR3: CSARDLRALTEAFF
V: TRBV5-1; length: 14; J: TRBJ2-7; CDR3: CASSSGQTSYEQYF
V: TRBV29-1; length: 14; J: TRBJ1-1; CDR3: CSVEDQGIGTEAFF
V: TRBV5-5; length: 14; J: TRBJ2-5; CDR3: CASSLANSLETQYF
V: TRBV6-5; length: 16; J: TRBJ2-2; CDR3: CASSSRDRGGTGELFF
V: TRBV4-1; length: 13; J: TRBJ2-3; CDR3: CASSQDLSDTQYF
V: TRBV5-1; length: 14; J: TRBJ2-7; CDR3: CASSLEGSSYEQYF
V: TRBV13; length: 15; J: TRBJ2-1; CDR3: CASSLGLAGGHEQFF
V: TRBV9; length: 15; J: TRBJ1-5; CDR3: CASSVGQGGNHPQHF
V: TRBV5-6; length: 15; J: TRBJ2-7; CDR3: CASSLPTGLSYEQYF
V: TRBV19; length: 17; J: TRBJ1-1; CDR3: CASSNWPQGDGNTEAFF
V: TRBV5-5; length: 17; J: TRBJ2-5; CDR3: CASSLDLPGTAQETQYF
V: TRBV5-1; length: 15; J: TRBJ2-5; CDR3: CASSLVGLASETQYF
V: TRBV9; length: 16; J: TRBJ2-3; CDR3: CASSVSPTTGADTQYF
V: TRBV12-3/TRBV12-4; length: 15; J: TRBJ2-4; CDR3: CASSLGGAAKNIHYF
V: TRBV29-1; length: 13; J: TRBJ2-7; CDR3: CSVPSSLGGEQYF